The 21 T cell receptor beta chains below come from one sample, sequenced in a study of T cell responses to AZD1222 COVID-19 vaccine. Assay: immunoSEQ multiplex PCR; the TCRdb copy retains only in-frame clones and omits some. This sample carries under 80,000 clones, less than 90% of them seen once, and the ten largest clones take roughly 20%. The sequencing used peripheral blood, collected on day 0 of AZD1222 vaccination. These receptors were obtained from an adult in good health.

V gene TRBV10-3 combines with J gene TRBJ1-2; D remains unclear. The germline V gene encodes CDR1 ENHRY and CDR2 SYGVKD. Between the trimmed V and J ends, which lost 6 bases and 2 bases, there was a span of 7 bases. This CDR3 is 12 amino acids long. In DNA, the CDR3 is TGTGCCATCAGACAGAACAACTATGGCTACACCTTC. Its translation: CAIRQNNYGYTF.

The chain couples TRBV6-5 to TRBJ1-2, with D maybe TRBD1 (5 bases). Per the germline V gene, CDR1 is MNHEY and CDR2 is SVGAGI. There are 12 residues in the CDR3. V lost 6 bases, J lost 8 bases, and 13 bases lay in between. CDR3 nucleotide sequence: TGTGCCAGCAGCGGGGGTCCCCGGGGCTACACCTTC. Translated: CASSGGPRGYTF.

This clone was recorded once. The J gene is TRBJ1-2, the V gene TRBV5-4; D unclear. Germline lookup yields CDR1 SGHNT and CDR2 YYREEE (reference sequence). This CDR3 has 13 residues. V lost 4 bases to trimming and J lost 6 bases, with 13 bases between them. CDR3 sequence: CASSIGGPDGYTF. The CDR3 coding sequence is TGTGCCAGCAGCATTGGAGGTCCGGATGGCTACACCTTC.

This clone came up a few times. This chain's CDR3 is CASSLVGQGTYGYTF. The CDR3 DNA reads TGCGCCAGCAGCTTGGTAGGACAGGGAACCTATGGCTACACCTTC. The rearrangement uses TRBV5-1 and TRBJ1-2, with TRBD1 matching 8 bases. This CDR3 has 15 residues. V gave up 0 bases and J gave up 4 bases; unmatched junction bases: 5. Germline V lookup: CDR1 SGHRS, CDR2 YFSETQ.

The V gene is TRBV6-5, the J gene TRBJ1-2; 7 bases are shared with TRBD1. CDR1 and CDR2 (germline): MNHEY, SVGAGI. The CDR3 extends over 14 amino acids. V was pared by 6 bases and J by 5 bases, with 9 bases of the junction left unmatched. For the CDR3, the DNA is TGTGCCAGCAGCCCCAGGTTACAGGGGTATGGCTACACCTTC. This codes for CASSPRLQGYGYTF.

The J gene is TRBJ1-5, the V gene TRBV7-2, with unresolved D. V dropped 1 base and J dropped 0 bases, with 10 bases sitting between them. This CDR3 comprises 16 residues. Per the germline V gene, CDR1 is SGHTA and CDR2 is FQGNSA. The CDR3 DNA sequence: TGTGCCAGCAGCTTAGGTGTAGGCTATAGCAATCAGCCCCAGCATTTT. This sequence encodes CASSLGVGYSNQPQHF.

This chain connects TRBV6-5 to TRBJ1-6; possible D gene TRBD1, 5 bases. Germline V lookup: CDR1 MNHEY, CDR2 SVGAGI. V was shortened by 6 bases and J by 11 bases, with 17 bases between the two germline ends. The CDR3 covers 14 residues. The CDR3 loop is CASSEGGEFPPLHF. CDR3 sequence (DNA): TGTGCCAGCAGCGAGGGAGGGGAATTTCCACCCCTCCACTTT.

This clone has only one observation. The CDR3 coding sequence is TGTGCCAGCAGCCTCACGGGGGCAGGGGGCGCGTTTGACTATGGCTACACCTTC. This gives the protein CASSLTGAGGAFDYGYTF. The genes are TRBV7-3 and TRBJ1-2, with 8 bases that match TRBD1. There are 18 residues in the CDR3. With V trimmed by 5 bases and J by 3 bases, 17 bases remained unmatched. The germline gives CDR1 SGHTA, CDR2 FQGTGA.

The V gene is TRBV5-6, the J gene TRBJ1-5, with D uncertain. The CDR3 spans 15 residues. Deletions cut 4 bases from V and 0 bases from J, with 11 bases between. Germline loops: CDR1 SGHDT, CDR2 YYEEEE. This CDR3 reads CASSLGLDSNQPQHF. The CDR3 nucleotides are TGTGCCAGCAGCCTTGGACTGGATAGCAATCAGCCCCAGCATTTT.

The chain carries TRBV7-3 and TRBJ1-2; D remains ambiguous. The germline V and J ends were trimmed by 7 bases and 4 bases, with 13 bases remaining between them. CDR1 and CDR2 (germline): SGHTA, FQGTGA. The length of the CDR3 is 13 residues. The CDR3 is CASTSWVSYGYTF. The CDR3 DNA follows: TGTGCCAGCACCTCCTGGGTATCCTATGGCTACACCTTC.

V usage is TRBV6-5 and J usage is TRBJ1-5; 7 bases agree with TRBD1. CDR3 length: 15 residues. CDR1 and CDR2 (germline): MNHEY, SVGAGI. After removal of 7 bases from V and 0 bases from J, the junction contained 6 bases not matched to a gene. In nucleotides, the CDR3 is TGTGCCAGCAAACCGGGACAGTATAGCAATCAGCCCCAGCATTTT. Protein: CASKPGQYSNQPQHF.

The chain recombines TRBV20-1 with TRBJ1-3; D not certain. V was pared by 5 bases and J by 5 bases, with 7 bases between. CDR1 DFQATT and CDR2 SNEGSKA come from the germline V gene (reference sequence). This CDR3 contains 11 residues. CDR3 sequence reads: CSASDRNTIYF. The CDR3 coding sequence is TGCAGTGCTTCCGATAGAAACACCATATATTTT.

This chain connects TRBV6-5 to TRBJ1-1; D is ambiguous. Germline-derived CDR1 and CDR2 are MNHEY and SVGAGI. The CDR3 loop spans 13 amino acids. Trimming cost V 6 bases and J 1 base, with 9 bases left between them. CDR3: CASSARGNTEAFF. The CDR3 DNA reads TGTGCCAGCAGCGCCCGAGGGAACACTGAAGCTTTCTTT.

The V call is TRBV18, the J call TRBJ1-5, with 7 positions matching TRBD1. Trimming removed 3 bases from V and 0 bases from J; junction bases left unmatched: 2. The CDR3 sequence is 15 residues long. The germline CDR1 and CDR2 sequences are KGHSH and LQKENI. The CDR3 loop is CASSPGTDSNQPQHF. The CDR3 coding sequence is TGTGCCAGCTCACCCGGGACAGATAGCAATCAGCCCCAGCATTTT.

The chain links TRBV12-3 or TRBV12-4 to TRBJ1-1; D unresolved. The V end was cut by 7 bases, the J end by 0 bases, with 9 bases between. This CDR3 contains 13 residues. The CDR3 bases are TGTGCCAGCAAAGGACCGCTGAACACTGAAGCTTTCTTT. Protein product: CASKGPLNTEAFF.

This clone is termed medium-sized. The CDR3 is CASSIGTGSHEQYF. The CDR3 coding sequence is TGTGCCAGTAGTATTGGGACAGGGTCCCACGAGCAGTACTTC. J is TRBJ2-7 and V is TRBV19; 9 nucleotides agree with TRBD1. The CDR3 runs to 14 residues. Germline CDR1 is LNHDA and CDR2 is SQIVND (reference sequence). With 3 bases clipped from V and 5 bases from J, the junction kept 5 bases outside the gene matches.

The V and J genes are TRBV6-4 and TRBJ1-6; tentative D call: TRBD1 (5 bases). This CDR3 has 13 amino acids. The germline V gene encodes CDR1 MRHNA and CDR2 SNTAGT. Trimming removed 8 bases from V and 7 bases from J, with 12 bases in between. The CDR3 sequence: CASSRGENSPLHF. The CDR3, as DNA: TGTGCCAGCTCCCGAGGGGAGAATTCACCCCTCCACTTT.

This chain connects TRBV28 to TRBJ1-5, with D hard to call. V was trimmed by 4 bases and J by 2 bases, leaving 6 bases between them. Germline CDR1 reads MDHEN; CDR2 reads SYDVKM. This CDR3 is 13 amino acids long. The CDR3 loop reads CASSSGGNQPQHF. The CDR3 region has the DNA TGTGCCAGCAGTTCGGGTGGCAATCAGCCCCAGCATTTT.

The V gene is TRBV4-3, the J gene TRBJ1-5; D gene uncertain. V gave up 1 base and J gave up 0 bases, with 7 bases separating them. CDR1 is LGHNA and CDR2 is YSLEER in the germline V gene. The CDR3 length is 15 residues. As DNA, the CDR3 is TGCGCCAGCAGCCAAGGATCCGATAGCAATCAGCCCCAGCATTTT. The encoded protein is CASSQGSDSNQPQHF.

In nucleotides, the CDR3 is TGTGCCAGCAGTGTCCTCGGGGACGGCTACACCTTC. It codes for CASSVLGDGYTF. The genes are TRBV28 and TRBJ1-2; perhaps TRBD1 as D (5 bases). The CDR3 consists of 12 residues. Trimming left V 5 bases short and J 8 bases short, with 12 bases between. Germline CDR1 MDHEN, CDR2 SYDVKM.

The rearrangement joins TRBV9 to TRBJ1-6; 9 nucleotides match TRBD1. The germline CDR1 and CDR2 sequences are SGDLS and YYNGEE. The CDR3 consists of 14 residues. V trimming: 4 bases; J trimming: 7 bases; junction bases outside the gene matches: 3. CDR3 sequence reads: CASSLGQGNSPLHF. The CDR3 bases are TGTGCCAGCAGCCTCGGACAGGGGAATTCACCCCTCCACTTT. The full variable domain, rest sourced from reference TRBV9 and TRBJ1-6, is DSGVTQTPKHLITATGQRVTLRCSPRSGDLSVYWYQQSLDQGLQFLIQYYNGEERAKGNILERFSAQQFPDLHSELNLSSLELGDSALYFCASSLGQGNSPLHFGNGTRLTVT.